This is a list of T cell receptor beta chains from one sample in a study of blood T cell repertoires in COVID-19. Repertoires were generated with immunoSEQ multiplex PCR, while TCRdb's copy carries only in-frame clones and drops some. Here the sample spans under 60,000 clones, 70% to 90% being singletons. Source material: peripheral blood. Source of these receptors: a man in his sixties with acute or convalescent COVID-19. The CDR3 runs from the conserved cysteine through the conserved F or W. The D gene is left open where the match is weak. Rows give clone size only sometimes, using once, few, many, or a class for an expanded clone.

abundance	v_gene	d_gene	j_gene	CDR3aa	CDR3nt
once	TRBV7-6	-	TRBJ2-3	CASSINRADTQYF	TGTGCCAGCAGCATAAACAGGGCAGATACGCAGTATTTT
-	TRBV3-1/TRBV3-2	TRBD1	TRBJ1-4	CASSHTGTGDEKLFF	TGTGCCAGCAGCCATACGGGGACAGGGGACGAAAAACTGTTTTTT
-	TRBV5-1	TRBD1	TRBJ1-3	CASSPGQVEGNTIYF	TGCGCCAGCAGCCCGGGACAGGTTGAAGGAAACACCATATATTTT
-	TRBV5-1	-	TRBJ1-2	CASSLEAGYGYTF	TGCGCCAGCAGCTTGGAGGCAGGCTATGGCTACACCTTC
-	TRBV19	-	TRBJ1-5	CASRTAINQPQHF	TGTGCCAGTAGGACAGCCATTAATCAGCCCCAGCATTTT
-	TRBV4-1	-	TRBJ1-5	CASSQERGNQPQHF	TGCGCCAGCAGCCAAGAACGCGGAAATCAGCCCCAGCATTTT
-	TRBV19	TRBD1	TRBJ1-1	CASSMGTGERNTEAFF	TGTGCCAGTAGTATGGGGACAGGGGAAAGAAACACTGAAGCTTTCTTT
-	TRBV5-4	TRBD2	TRBJ2-1	CASSHRGLAGGLHNEQFF	TGTGCCAGCAGCCATCGCGGACTAGCGGGGGGGCTTCATAATGAGCAGTTCTTC
-	TRBV9	-	TRBJ2-3	CASSVDGDTTDTQYF	TGTGCCAGCAGCGTAGACGGGGATACCACAGATACGCAGTATTTT
-	TRBV24-1	-	TRBJ1-6	CATSETGHNSPLHF	TGTGCCACCAGTGAGACAGGCCATAATTCACCCCTCCACTTT
-	TRBV9	-	TRBJ2-1	CASSPYREGGKYNEQFF	TGTGCCAGCAGCCCTTACCGTGAGGGGGGGAAGTACAATGAGCAGTTCTTC
-	TRBV5-1	-	TRBJ1-2	CASSLAGDFEGYTF	TGCGCCAGCAGCTTGGCAGGGGATTTTGAGGGCTACACCTTC
-	TRBV4-1	TRBD1	TRBJ1-4	CASSPVDRGEKLFF	TGCGCCAGCAGCCCCGTGGACAGGGGTGAAAAACTGTTTTTT
-	TRBV19	-	TRBJ1-5	CASSMAEKRQPQHF	TGTGCCAGTAGTATGGCAGAAAAGAGGCAGCCCCAGCATTTT
-	TRBV11-2	-	TRBJ2-7	CASSLFNGAGEQYF	TGTGCCAGCAGCTTATTTAATGGGGCTGGAGAGCAGTACTTC
-	TRBV6-5	-	TRBJ1-5	CASNGLRFDQPQHF	TGTGCCAGCAACGGACTCCGCTTCGATCAGCCCCAGCATTTT
-	TRBV15	-	TRBJ2-7	CATSRDSRGSHEQYF	TGTGCCACCAGCAGAGATAGCAGGGGAAGTCACGAGCAGTACTTC
once	TRBV12-3/TRBV12-4	-	TRBJ1-2	CASSPVPDSYTF	TGTGCCAGCAGTCCCGTCCCGGACAGCTACACCTTC
few	TRBV6-1	-	TRBJ1-2	CASSEVAYYGYTF	TGTGCCAGCAGTGAAGTAGCCTACTATGGCTACACCTTC
-	TRBV19	TRBD1	TRBJ1-5	CASSVWTGRNQPQHF	TGTGCCAGTAGTGTTTGGACAGGGCGCAATCAGCCCCAGCATTTT
-	TRBV7-8	-	TRBJ2-7	CASSLGLGQGRSSYEQYF	TGTGCCAGCAGCTTGGGTTTAGGGCAGGGGCGAAGCTCCTACGAGCAGTACTTC
-	TRBV25-1	-	TRBJ1-2	CASSGAGVVFGYTF	TGTGCCAGCAGTGGGGCAGGGGTTGTTTTTGGCTACACCTTC
-	TRBV11-2	-	TRBJ2-3	CASSLQQGGTDTQYF	TGTGCCAGCAGCTTACAACAGGGTGGGACAGATACGCAGTATTTT
-	TRBV2	-	TRBJ1-6	CASTSGSPNSPLHF	TGTGCCAGCACTTCAGGGTCCCCTAATTCACCCCTCCACTTT
once	TRBV5-1	-	TRBJ1-5	CASSLEINQPQHF	TGCGCCAGCAGCTTGGAAATAAATCAGCCCCAGCATTTT
once	TRBV4-1	TRBD1	TRBJ1-1	CASSQDPDWAGGRENTEAFF	TGCGCCAGCAGCCAAGATCCGGATTGGGCAGGGGGCAGGGAAAATACTGAAGCTTTCTTT
-	TRBV11-3	TRBD2	TRBJ2-7	CASSSRLAGNREQYF	TGTGCCAGCAGCTCTCGACTAGCGGGGAATCGCGAGCAGTACTTC
-	TRBV19	TRBD1	TRBJ1-4	CASRSQGATNEKLFF	TGTGCCAGTCGCTCTCAGGGGGCAACTAATGAAAAACTGTTTTTT
-	TRBV2	-	TRBJ2-7	CASSSTSYEQYF	TGTGCCAGCAGTTCTACGTCCTACGAGCAGTACTTC
-	TRBV24-1	-	TRBJ1-5	CATSDPYIGVSNQPQHF	TGTGCCACCAGTGATCCATATATCGGGGTTAGCAATCAGCCCCAGCATTTT
-	TRBV30	TRBD1	TRBJ1-2	CASNRGSGYTF	TGTGCCTCGAACAGGGGTTCTGGCTACACCTTC
-	TRBV7-9	TRBD1	TRBJ2-7	CASSAGTGTGIIEQYF	TGTGCCAGCAGCGCAGGAACCGGGACAGGGATTATCGAGCAGTACTTC
-	TRBV7-8	-	TRBJ2-7	CASGRDSPYEQYF	TGTGCCAGCGGCAGGGATAGTCCCTACGAGCAGTACTTC
-	TRBV9	-	TRBJ1-1	CASSVSTGPGTEAFF	TGTGCCAGCAGCGTTTCTACAGGGCCGGGCACTGAAGCTTTCTTT
once	TRBV5-1	TRBD1	TRBJ2-2	CASCLGQGPGELFF	TGCGCCAGCTGTCTGGGACAGGGACCCGGGGAGCTGTTTTTT
-	TRBV4-1	-	TRBJ1-2	CASSQGAGPNYGYTF	TGCGCCAGCAGCCAAGGTGCAGGGCCTAACTATGGCTACACCTTC
-	TRBV5-8	-	TRBJ2-4	CASSFDSLVAKNIQYF	TGTGCCAGCAGCTTTGACAGCCTGGTAGCCAAAAACATTCAGTACTTC
-	TRBV11-2	TRBD1	TRBJ1-3	CASSSGTGNRNTIYF	TGTGCCAGCAGCTCCGGGACAGGGAATCGAAACACCATATATTTT
once	TRBV29-1	-	TRBJ2-2	CSVEGQMTGELFF	TGCAGCGTTGAGGGACAAATGACCGGGGAGCTGTTTTTT
-	TRBV29-1	TRBD1	TRBJ2-7	CSVSLGTGGLTRQYF	TGCAGCGTCTCCCTAGGGACAGGGGGTCTTACAAGACAGTACTTC
-	TRBV6-5	-	TRBJ2-1	CASSRNRDPYNEQFF	TGTGCCAGCAGTCGGAACAGGGATCCCTACAATGAGCAGTTCTTC
-	TRBV6-2/TRBV6-3	-	TRBJ2-1	CASSAGDPLYNEQFF	TGTGCCAGCAGCGCCGGGGATCCTCTCTACAATGAGCAGTTCTTC
-	TRBV27	-	TRBJ1-2	CASRGKGGDGYTF	TGTGCCAGCAGGGGGAAGGGGGGGGATGGCTACACCTTC
few	TRBV7-9	-	TRBJ2-1	CASSLAQAIYNEQFF	TGTGCCAGCAGCTTAGCTCAGGCAATTTACAATGAGCAGTTCTTC
-	TRBV7-2	-	TRBJ2-3	CASSLTGGVQYF	TGTGCCAGCAGCCTAACTGGAGGGGTGCAGTATTTT